This T cell receptor (beta chain) was recorded in a study of CD8 T cells in Susac syndrome. CDR3 length equals 11 residues. From germline, CDR1 is GTSNPN and CDR2 SVGIG (reference sequence). To note about this clonotype: The junction departs from germline at one end; a sequencing error may be responsible.

When the RNA was reverse transcribed, random hexamers were used with an input of roughly 0.5 to 1 ug. TCRdb redid the calling of the immunoSEQ multiplex PCR reads with MiXCR, one entry per CDR3 protein. The sample records under 350,000 distinct CDR3 sequences, 92% being singletons. The chain joins TRBV30 to TRBJ2-7; D is possibly TRBD1 or TRBD2 (6 bases each). This TCR derives from a human donor with multiple sclerosis. The sequenced sample was CD4+ T cells from PBMCs. CDR3 nucleotides: TGTGCCTCTACCCGAGGGGGGCCATGGAACTTC. Its translation is CASTRGGPWNF.